This T cell receptor (beta chain) was sequenced during a study of shared clonotypes between healthy human individuals. Study in general: Three plates were used per donor for CD4 naive, three for CD4 memory, two for CD8 naive and one for CD8 memory.

Regarding this clone: Its specificity is unknown.

General study points: A generally larger estimated richness was seen in naive subsets than in memory subsets.

The CDR3 contains 15 residues. J gave up 2 bases and V 4 bases, and 6 bases lay outside the gene matches. Germline V gene lookup returns CDR1 MNHEY and CDR2 SMNVEV (reference sequence). Several immunoSEQ 96-well plates shared each subset's DNA, each plate a replicate. Sequenced by immunoSEQ multiplex PCR; TCRdb stores in-frame clones only, minus some. The sample contains 2 million to 3 million clones, around 90% of which appear only once. Healthy and HIV-negative, the adult donors had no recent acute infections or vaccinations. The receptor's source is a man between 18 and 35 years old in good health. V usage is TRBV27 and J usage is TRBJ1-2; 8 positions match TRBD1. Source material: naive CD4+ T cells sorted from blood. Documented subset: CD45RA+ positively selected. The DNA of the CDR3 is TGTGCCAGCAGTTCTCTGGACAGGGCGAACTATGGCTACACCTTC. This encodes CASSSLDRANYGYTF.